Listed here are 8 T cell receptor beta chains from one sample, sequenced in a study of shared clonotypes between healthy human individuals. Profiled with immunoSEQ multiplex PCR; TCRdb holds only in-frame clones, not every one. The sample includes roughly 500,000 clones, approximately 80% of them seen just once. Sequenced material: PBMCs. The receptors shown here come from a middle-aged woman in good health. Some clones in this sample may be carry-over from other donors' samples.

V usage is TRBV11-1 and J usage is TRBJ2-5, with 7 bases identical to TRBD1. Germline CDR1 reads SGHAT; CDR2 reads FQDESV (reference sequence). After removal of 1 base from V and 1 base from J, the junction contained 9 bases not matched to a gene. CDR3 length: 17 residues. The CDR3 DNA is TGTGCCAGCAGCTTAGTAACTACAGGGGCGATCCAAGAGACCCAGTACTTC. Translation: CASSLVTTGAIQETQYF.

Worth noting for this clone: Different DNA sequences within this sample yield the same CDR3. The chain recombines TRBV5-4 with TRBJ1-4; 8 bases agree with TRBD1. With V trimmed by 5 bases and J by 4 bases, 4 bases remained unmatched. CDR3 size: 14 residues. Germline CDR1 SGHNT, CDR2 YYREEE (reference sequence). The CDR3 nucleotides read TGTGCCAGCAGTTTAGACAGGGGTAATGAAAAACTGTTTTTT. The encoded protein is CASSLDRGNEKLFF.

The chain links TRBV13 to TRBJ2-1; 7 bases are shared with TRBD1. The CDR3 totals 19 residues. CDR1 is PRHDT and CDR2 is FYEKMQ in the germline V gene (reference sequence). Trimming cost V 1 base and J 4 bases; bases outside gene matches: 16. The CDR3 region has the DNA TGTGCCAGCAGCTTAGTCCCCGTGACAGGGAATAAACGATACAATGAGCAGTTCTTC. This codes for CASSLVPVTGNKRYNEQFF.

This chain uses TRBV4-2 with TRBJ2-1; 13 bases are shared with TRBD2. The CDR3 extends over 16 amino acids. Germline CDR1 LGHNA, CDR2 YNFKEQ. Losses at the gene ends were 4 bases for V and 8 bases for J; bases not matched to a gene: 8. The CDR3 DNA reads TGTGCCAGCAGCCCAAGGACTAGCGGGAGTGGATATGAGCAGTTCTTC. Translating gives CASSPRTSGSGYEQFF.

This CDR3 reads CASRRGGSGAKNIQYF. DNA for the CDR3: TGCGCCAGCAGGAGGGGAGGGTCAGGGGCCAAAAACATTCAGTACTTC. The chain employs TRBV5-1 and TRBJ2-4; TRBD2 matches at 7 bases. This CDR3 contains 16 residues. V lost 5 bases and J lost 1; bases outside the gene matches: 9. The V gene's germline CDR1 is SGHRS and CDR2 YFSETQ.

The chain is built from TRBV6-1 and TRBJ1-3; D not resolved. Deletions cut 3 bases from V and 2 bases from J, with 11 bases between. CDR1 is MNHNS and CDR2 is SASEGT in the germline V gene. This CDR3 has 15 residues. As DNA, the CDR3 is TGTGCCAGCAGTGACCCCCGAACGGCTGGAAACACCATATATTTT. It codes for CASSDPRTAGNTIYF.

This clone was picked up a small number of times. The chain couples TRBV19 to TRBJ2-4, with 9 positions matching TRBD1. Germline V gives CDR1 LNHDA, CDR2 SQIVND (reference sequence). The ends lost 6 bases at V and 4 bases at J; junction bases unmatched: 16. CDR3 length: 18 residues. The CDR3 region has the DNA TGTGCCAGTAGCCTACGGCGAGTTACCGGGACAGGGAAAAACATTCAGTACTTC. The encoded protein is CASSLRRVTGTGKNIQYF. The full variable domain, its missing parts supplied by reference TRBV19 and TRBJ2-4, is DGGITQSPKYLFRKEGQNVTLSCEQNLNHDAMYWYRQDPGQGLRLIYYSQIVNDFQKGDIAEGYSVSREKKESFPLTVTSAQKNPTAFYLCASSLRRVTGTGKNIQYFGAGTRLSVL.

This clone was seen many times. The CDR3 region is CASSLDVVYEQYF. CDR3 bases: TGTGCCAGCAGCTTAGACGTCGTTTACGAGCAGTACTTC. The rearrangement uses TRBV7-2 and TRBJ2-7; unclear D gene. The CDR3 runs 13 residues. Germline V gene data show CDR1 as SGHTA and CDR2 as FQGNSA. V lost 1 base to trimming and J lost 4 bases, with 8 bases between them. The full variable domain, in which reference TRBV7-2 and TRBJ2-7 provide the parts outside the CDR3, is GAGVSQSPSNKVTEKGKDVELRCDPISGHTALYWYRQSLGQGLEFLIYFQGNSAPDKSGLPSDRFSAERTGGSVSTLTIQRTQQEDSAVYLCASSLDVVYEQYFGPGTRLTVT.